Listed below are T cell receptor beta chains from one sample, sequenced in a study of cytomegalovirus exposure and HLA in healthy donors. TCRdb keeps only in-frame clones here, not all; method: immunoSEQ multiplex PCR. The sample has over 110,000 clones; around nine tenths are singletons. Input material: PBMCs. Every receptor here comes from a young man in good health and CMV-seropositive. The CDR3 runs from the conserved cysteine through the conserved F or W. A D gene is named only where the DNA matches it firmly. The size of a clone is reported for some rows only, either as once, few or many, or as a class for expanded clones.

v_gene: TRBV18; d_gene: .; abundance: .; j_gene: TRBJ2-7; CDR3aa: CASSPPYDSYEQYF; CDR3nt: TGTGCCAGCTCACCGCCCTACGACTCCTACGAGCAGTACTTC
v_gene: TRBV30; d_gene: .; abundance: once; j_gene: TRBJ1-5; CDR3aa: CAWSPTGQGYQPQHF; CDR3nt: TGTGCCTGGAGCCCCACGGGGCAGGGGTACCAGCCCCAGCATTTT
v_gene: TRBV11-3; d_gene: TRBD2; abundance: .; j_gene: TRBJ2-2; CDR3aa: CASSFRLAGLTGELFF; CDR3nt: TGTGCCAGCAGCTTCCGACTAGCGGGACTCACCGGGGAGCTGTTTTTT
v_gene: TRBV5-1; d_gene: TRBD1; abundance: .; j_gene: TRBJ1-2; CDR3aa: CASSTPFGDRGYTF; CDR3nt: TGCGCCAGCAGCACCCCCTTCGGGGACAGGGGCTACACCTTC
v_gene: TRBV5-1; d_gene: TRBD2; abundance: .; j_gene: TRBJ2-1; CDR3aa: CASSLGLAGSYNEQFF; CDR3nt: TGCGCCAGCAGCTTGGGCCTAGCGGGATCCTACAATGAGCAGTTCTTC
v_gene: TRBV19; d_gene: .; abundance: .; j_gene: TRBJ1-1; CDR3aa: CASSLGDTEAFF; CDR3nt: TGTGCCAGTAGTTTAGGAGACACTGAAGCTTTCTTT
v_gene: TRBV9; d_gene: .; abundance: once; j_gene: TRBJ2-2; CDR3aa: CASSPPSDTGELFF; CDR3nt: TGTGCCAGCAGCCCCCCTTCGGACACCGGGGAGCTGTTTTTT
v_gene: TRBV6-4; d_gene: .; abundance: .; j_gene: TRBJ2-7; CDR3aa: CASSRERGYEQYF; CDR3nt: TGTGCCAGCAGTAGGGAGCGAGGCTACGAGCAGTACTTC
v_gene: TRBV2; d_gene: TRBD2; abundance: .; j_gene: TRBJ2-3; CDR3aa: CASSAGRPSTDTQYF; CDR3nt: TGTGCCAGCTCTGCCGGGAGGCCCAGCACAGATACGCAGTATTTT
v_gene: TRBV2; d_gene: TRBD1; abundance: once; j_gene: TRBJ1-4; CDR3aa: CASRITGTANEKLFF; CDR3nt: TGTGCCAGCAGGATTACCGGGACAGCGAATGAAAAACTGTTTTTT
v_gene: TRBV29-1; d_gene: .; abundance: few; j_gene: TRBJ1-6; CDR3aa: CSVGVARNSPLHF; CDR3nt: TGCAGCGTTGGGGTCGCGCGGAATTCACCCCTCCACTTT
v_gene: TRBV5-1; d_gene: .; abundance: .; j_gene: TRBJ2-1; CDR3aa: CASSLLDPYNEQFF; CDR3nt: TGCGCCAGCAGCTTGCTAGACCCCTACAATGAGCAGTTCTTC
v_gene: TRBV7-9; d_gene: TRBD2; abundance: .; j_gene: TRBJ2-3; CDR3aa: CASSLSGLAGGFTQYF; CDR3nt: TGTGCCAGCAGCTTATCTGGACTAGCGGGGGGGTTTACGCAGTATTTT
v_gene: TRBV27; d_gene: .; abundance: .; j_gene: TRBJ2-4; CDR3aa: CASSLSWPAKNIQYF; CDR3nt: TGTGCCAGCAGTTTATCATGGCCGGCCAAAAACATTCAGTACTTC
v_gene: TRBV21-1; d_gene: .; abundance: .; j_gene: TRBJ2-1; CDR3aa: CASSKSREDLRNEQFF; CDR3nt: TGTGCCAGCAGCAAATCGCGGGAGGACCTCAGGAATGAGCAGTTCTTC
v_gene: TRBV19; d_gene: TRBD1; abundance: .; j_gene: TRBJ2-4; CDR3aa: CASSQNRGNIQYF; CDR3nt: TGTGCCAGTAGTCAAAACAGGGGAAACATTCAGTACTTC
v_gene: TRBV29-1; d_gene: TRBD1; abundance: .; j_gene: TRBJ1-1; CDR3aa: CSFGQGYTEAFF; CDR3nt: TGCAGCTTCGGACAGGGGTACACTGAAGCTTTCTTT
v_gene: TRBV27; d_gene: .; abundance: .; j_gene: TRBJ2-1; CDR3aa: CASRLRRGDEQFF; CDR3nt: TGTGCCAGTCGCCTAAGGAGGGGCGATGAGCAGTTCTTC
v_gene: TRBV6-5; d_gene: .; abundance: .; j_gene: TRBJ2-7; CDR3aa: CASSYAGTEEEQYF; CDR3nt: TGTGCCAGCAGTTACGCGGGGACAGAAGAAGAGCAGTACTTC
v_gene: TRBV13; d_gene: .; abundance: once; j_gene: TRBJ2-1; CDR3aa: CASSSNRYNEQFF; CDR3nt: TGTGCCAGCAGCTCCAACCGGTACAATGAGCAGTTCTTC
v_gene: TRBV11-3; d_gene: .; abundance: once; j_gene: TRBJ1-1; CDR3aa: CASSLGVGNTEAFF; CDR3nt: TGTGCCAGCAGCTTAGGAGTCGGTAACACTGAAGCTTTCTTT
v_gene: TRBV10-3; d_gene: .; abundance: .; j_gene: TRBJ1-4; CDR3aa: CAISESSGTSVEKLFF; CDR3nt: TGTGCCATCAGTGAGTCCTCGGGAACATCAGTGGAAAAACTGTTTTTT
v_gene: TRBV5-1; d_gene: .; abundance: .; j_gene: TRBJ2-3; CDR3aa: CASSPRGGPDTQYF; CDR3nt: TGCGCCAGCAGCCCCCGAGGAGGGCCAGATACGCAGTATTTT
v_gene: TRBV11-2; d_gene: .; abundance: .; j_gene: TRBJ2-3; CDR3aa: CASSLGGTSTDTQYF; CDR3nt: TGTGCCAGCAGCTTGGGCGGGACCAGCACAGATACGCAGTATTTT
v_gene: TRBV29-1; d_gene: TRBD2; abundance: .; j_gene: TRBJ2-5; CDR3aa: CSVEGGTSGRETQYF; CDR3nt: TGCAGCGTTGAAGGGGGGACTAGCGGGAGGGAGACCCAGTACTTC
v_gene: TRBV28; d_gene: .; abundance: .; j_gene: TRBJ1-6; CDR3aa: CASSLGRYSYNSPLHF; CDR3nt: TGTGCCAGCAGTTTGGGCAGATACTCCTATAATTCACCCCTCCACTTT
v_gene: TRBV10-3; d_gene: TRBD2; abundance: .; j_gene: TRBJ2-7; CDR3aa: CAISENSGRGEQYF; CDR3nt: TGTGCCATCAGTGAGAATAGCGGGAGGGGGGAGCAGTACTTC
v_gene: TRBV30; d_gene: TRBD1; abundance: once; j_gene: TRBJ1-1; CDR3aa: CARGQGVEAFF; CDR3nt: TGTGCCCGCGGACAGGGTGTCGAAGCTTTCTTT
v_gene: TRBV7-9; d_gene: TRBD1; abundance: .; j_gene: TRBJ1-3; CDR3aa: CASSRGGTGDGNTIYF; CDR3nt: TGTGCCAGCAGCCGCGGCGGGACAGGGGATGGAAACACCATATATTTT
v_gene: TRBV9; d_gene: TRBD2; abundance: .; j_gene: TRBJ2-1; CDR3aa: CASSVEAGGEQFF; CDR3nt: TGTGCCAGCAGCGTAGAGGCGGGAGGAGAGCAGTTCTTC
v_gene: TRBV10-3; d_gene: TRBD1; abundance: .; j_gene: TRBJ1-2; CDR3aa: CAISESSGGSGYTF; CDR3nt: TGTGCCATCAGTGAGTCGTCAGGGGGCTCCGGCTACACCTTC
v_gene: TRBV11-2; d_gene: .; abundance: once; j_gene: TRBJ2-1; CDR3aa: CASSLSLESSYNEQFF; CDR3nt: TGTGCCAGCAGCTTATCGTTAGAGAGCTCCTACAATGAGCAGTTCTTC
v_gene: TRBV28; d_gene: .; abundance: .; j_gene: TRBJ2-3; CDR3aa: CASSLDQGWDTQYF; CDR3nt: TGTGCCAGCAGTTTAGATCAGGGCTGGGATACGCAGTATTTT
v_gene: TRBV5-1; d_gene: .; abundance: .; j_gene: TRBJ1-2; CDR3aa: CASSQNGRGGGYTF; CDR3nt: TGCGCCAGCAGCCAAAATGGGAGGGGAGGAGGCTACACCTTC
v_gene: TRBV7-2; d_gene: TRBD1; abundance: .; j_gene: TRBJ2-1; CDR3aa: CASSLRLRDSLLFF; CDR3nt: TGTGCCAGCAGCTTACGCCTCCGGGACAGCCTTCTTTTCTTC
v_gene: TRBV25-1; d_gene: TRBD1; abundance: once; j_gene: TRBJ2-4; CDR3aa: CASSVTGGEGKNIQYF; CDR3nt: TGTGCCAGCAGTGTTACAGGGGGCGAGGGGAAAAACATTCAGTACTTC
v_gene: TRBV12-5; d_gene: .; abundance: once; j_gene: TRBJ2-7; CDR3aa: CASGLIHPLSGNHEQYF; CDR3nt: TGTGCTAGTGGTTTGATACATCCACTTTCAGGGAACCACGAGCAGTACTTC
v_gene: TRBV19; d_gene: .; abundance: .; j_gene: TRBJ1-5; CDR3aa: CASSIEGRAKQPQHF; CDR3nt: TGTGCCAGTAGTATAGAAGGCAGGGCGAAACAGCCCCAGCATTTT
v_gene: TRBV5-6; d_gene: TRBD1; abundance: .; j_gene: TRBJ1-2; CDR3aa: CASSVLTGTGGTGYTF; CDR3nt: TGTGCCAGCAGCGTCCTTACCGGGACAGGGGGGACTGGCTACACCTTC
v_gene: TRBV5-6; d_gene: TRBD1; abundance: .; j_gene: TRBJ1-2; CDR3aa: CASRGQGAVYGYTF; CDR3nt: TGTGCCAGCAGAGGACAGGGGGCCGTCTATGGCTACACCTTC
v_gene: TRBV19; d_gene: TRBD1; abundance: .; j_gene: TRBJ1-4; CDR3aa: CASSLDRGSGEKLFF; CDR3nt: TGTGCCAGTAGTTTGGACAGGGGAAGTGGTGAAAAACTGTTTTTT
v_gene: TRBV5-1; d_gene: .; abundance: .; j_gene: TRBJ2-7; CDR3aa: CASSLDPTVYEQYF; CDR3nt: TGCGCCAGCAGCTTGGATCCCACGGTCTACGAGCAGTACTTC
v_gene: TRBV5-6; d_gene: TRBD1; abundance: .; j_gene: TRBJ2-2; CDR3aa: CASRRTGGNAGELFF; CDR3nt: TGTGCCAGCAGGCGGACAGGGGGCAACGCCGGGGAGCTGTTTTTT
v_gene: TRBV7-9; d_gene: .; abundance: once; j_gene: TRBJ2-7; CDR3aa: CASSSILGLGEDEQYF; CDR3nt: TGTGCCAGCAGCTCGATACTCGGGTTGGGTGAAGACGAGCAGTACTTC
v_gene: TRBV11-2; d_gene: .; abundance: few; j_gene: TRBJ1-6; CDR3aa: CASSSNRQNSPLHF; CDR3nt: TGTGCCAGCAGCTCTAACAGGCAGAATTCACCCCTCCACTTT
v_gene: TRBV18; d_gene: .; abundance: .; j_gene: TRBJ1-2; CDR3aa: CASSPNPDSNYGYTF; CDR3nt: TGTGCCAGCTCACCAAATCCCGACAGTAACTATGGCTACACCTTC
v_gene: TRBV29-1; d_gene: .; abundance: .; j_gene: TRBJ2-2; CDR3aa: CSVDRTNTGELFF; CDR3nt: TGCAGCGTCGACAGAACGAACACCGGGGAGCTGTTTTTT
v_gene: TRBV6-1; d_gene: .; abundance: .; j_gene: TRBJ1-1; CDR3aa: CATADSPRTEAFF; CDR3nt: TGTGCCACCGCCGACAGCCCTAGGACTGAAGCTTTCTTT
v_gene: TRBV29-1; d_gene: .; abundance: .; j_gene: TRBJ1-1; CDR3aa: CSDLRTDRAFF; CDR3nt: TGCAGCGACCTCCGGACAGATAGGGCTTTCTTT
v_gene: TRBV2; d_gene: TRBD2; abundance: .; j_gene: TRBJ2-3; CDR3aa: CASSVRTGLAADTQYF; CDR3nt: TGTGCCAGCAGTGTACGTACTGGACTAGCCGCAGATACGCAGTATTTT
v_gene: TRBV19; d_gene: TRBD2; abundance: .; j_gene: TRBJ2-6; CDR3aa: CASSNREAGANVLTF; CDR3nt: TGTGCCAGTAGTAACCGGGAGGCTGGGGCCAACGTCCTGACTTTC
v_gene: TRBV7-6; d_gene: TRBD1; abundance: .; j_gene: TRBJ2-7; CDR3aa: CASSSFFRDRELNYEQYF; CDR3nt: TGTGCCAGCAGCTCCTTCTTCCGGGACAGGGAGCTCAACTACGAGCAGTACTTC
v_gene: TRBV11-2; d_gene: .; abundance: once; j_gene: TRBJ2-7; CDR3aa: CASSRVGQYEQYF; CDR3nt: TGTGCCAGCAGCCGAGTCGGACAATACGAGCAGTACTTC
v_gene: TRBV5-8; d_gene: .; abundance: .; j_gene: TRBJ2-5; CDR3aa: CASSLSPSQETQYF; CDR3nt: TGTGCCAGCAGCTTGTCCCCGAGCCAAGAGACCCAGTACTTC
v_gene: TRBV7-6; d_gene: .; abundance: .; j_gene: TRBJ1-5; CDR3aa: CASSLEGAGKQPQHF; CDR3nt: TGTGCCAGCAGCTTAGAAGGAGCAGGGAAGCAGCCCCAGCATTTT
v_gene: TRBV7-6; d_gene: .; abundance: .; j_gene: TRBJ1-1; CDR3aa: CASSLSGGNTEAFF; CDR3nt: TGTGCCAGCAGCCTCTCAGGTGGGAACACTGAAGCTTTCTTT
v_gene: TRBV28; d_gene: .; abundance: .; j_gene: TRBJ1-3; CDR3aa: CASSFQGTAGNTIYF; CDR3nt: TGTGCCAGCAGTTTTCAGGGGACGGCTGGAAACACCATATATTTT
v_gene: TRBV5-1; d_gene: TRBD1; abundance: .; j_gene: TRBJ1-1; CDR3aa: CASSVPGQTNTEAFF; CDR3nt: TGCGCCAGCAGCGTCCCGGGACAGACGAACACTGAAGCTTTCTTT